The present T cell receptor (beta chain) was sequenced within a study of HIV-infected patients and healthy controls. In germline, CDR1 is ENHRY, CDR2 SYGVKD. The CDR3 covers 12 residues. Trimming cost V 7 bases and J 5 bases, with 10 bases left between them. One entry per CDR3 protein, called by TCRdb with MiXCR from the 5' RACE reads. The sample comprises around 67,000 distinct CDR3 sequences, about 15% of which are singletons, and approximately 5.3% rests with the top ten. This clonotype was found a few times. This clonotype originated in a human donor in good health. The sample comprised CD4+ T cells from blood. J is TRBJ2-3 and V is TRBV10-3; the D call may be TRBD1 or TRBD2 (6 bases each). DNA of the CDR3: TGTGCCATCATGGGGGGCCAAGATACGCAGTATTTT. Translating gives CAIMGGQDTQYF.